This T cell receptor (beta chain) was recorded in a study of blood T cell repertoires in COVID-19. The V end was cut by 2 bases, the J end by 2 bases, with 12 bases between. There are 15 residues in the CDR3. Germline-derived CDR1 and CDR2 are SGHRS and YFSETQ. Study processing details: Reference gene primer amplification gave nucleated cell count estimates. Assay used: immunoSEQ multiplex PCR; TCRdb lists only in-frame clones, some missing. The DNA was the basis for D and trimming; V, J and clone size are from that table. Of 350,000 or so clones listed, about four fifths are singletons. This sequence originates from a man younger than 40 with active or convalescent COVID-19. This chain connects TRBV5-1 to TRBJ2-3, with D possibly matching TRBD2 (7 bases). Source material: peripheral blood. The CDR3 reads CASSFGGPATDTQYF. CDR3 in DNA: TGCGCCAGCAGCTTCGGGGGGCCCGCCACAGATACGCAGTATTTT.